A single sample gave rise to the 30 T cell receptor beta chains below, sequenced in a study of CD8 T cells in ankylosing spondylitis. TCRdb re-derived calls from the 5' RACE reads in MiXCR, one entry per CDR3 protein. Seen here are 300,000 to 400,000 distinct CDR3 sequences, about 15% observed once, and the top ten hold approximately 0.99%. The sample was blood, either unsorted or a sorted T cell fraction (not recorded which). The origin of the receptors is a male donor with ankylosing spondylitis or in good health (not recorded which).

The CDR3 coding sequence is TGTGCCAGCAGCGTGGACAGCAACTATGGCTACACCTTC. Amino acid sequence: CASSVDSNYGYTF. J is TRBJ1-2 and V is TRBV9; a possible D gene is TRBD1 (6 bases). Trimming cost V 2 bases and J 2 bases, with 7 bases left between them. From germline, CDR1 is SGDLS and CDR2 YYNGEE. This CDR3 is built from 13 residues. The complete variable domain, with remaining parts taken from reference TRBV9 and TRBJ1-2, reads DSGVTQTPKHLITATGQRVTLRCSPRSGDLSVYWYQQSLDQGLQFLIQYYNGEERAKGNILERFSAQQFPDLHSELNLSSLELGDSALYFCASSVDSNYGYTFGSGTRLTVV.

In the case of this clonotype: The junction does not match germline at one end; this may be a read error. The chain carries TRBV4-2 and TRBJ2-3; perhaps TRBD2 as D (5 bases). Germline V CDR1 and CDR2: LGHNA, YNFKEQ. There are 15 residues in the CDR3. In DNA, the CDR3 is TGTACCAGCAGCCAAGATCCGGACTTCACAGATACGCAGTATTTT. It encodes CTSSQDPDFTDTQYF.

The chain couples TRBV10-3 to TRBJ2-1; the match to TRBD1 covers 10 bases. CDR1 ENHRY and CDR2 SYGVKD come from the germline V gene. V lost 6 bases to trimming and J lost 10 bases; unmatched junction nucleotides: 6. This CDR3 region has 13 residues. The DNA of the CDR3 is TGTGCCATCAGAAAGACAGGGGGCGGAGAGCAGTTCTTC. The encoded protein is CAIRKTGGGEQFF.

Ten or more counts support this clonotype. This chain links TRBV5-1 with TRBJ2-1, with TRBD2 matching 7 bases. Germline V CDR1 and CDR2: SGHRS, YFSETQ. There are 18 residues in the CDR3. Trimming took 1 base from V and 0 from J; bases not matched to a gene: 10. The CDR3 spells CASSLIGDLAVSYNEQFF. DNA for the CDR3: TGCGCCAGCAGCTTGATCGGGGACCTAGCGGTCTCCTACAATGAGCAGTTCTTC.

This clonotype was seen only a few times. This chain links TRBV3-1 with TRBJ1-1, with a tentative D call TRBD1 (5 bases). V shed 3 bases and J shed 7 bases, with 9 bases lying between them. The CDR3 runs 12 residues. CDR1 and CDR2 from the germline V gene are LGHDT and YNNKEL (reference sequence). The CDR3 bases are TGTGCCAGCAGCCACCCGGGGGGTGAAGCTTTCTTT. It specifies CASSHPGGEAFF.

This clonotype turned up a few times. This sequence joins TRBV5-1 and TRBJ2-4; D might be TRBD1 or TRBD2, each matching 5 bases. Looked up from germline, CDR1 is SGHRS and CDR2 is YFSETQ. The V and J ends lost 4 bases and 9 bases respectively, with 23 bases between them. This CDR3 region has 16 residues. CDR3 loop: CASSQLVTGSVSIQYF. The CDR3 DNA reads TGCGCCAGCAGCCAGCTTGTAACAGGTAGCGTCAGCATTCAGTACTTC. The full variable domain, completed using reference TRBV5-1 and TRBJ2-4, is KAGVTQTPRYLIKTRGQQVTLSCSPISGHRSVSWYQQTPGQGLQFLFEYFSETQRNKGNFPGRFSGRQFSNSRSEMNVSTLELGDSALYLCASSQLVTGSVSIQYFGAGTRLSVL.

The chain couples TRBV27 to TRBJ2-3; maybe TRBD2 (5 bases). V shed 7 bases and J shed 4 bases, with 15 bases lying between them. Germline CDR1 reads MNHEY; CDR2 reads SMNVEV (reference sequence). CDR3 length equals 14 residues. Here the CDR3 DNA reads TGTGCCAGCAAGAGGGCTAAGGAGTCAGATACGCAGTATTTT. The encoded protein is CASKRAKESDTQYF.

CDR3 sequence: CSARGGSNTGELFF. The CDR3 DNA reads as TGCAGTGCTAGGGGGGGATCGAACACCGGGGAGCTGTTTTTT. The chain recombines TRBV20-1 with TRBJ2-2, with TRBD2 as a possible D gene (6 bases). V gave up 3 bases and J gave up 0 bases, with 8 bases separating them. The CDR3 length is 14 residues. Germline loops: CDR1 DFQATT, CDR2 SNEGSKA (reference sequence).

The sample holds a few counts of this clonotype. The chain is built from TRBV24-1 and TRBJ2-1, with 7 bases identical to TRBD2. The CDR3 sequence is 13 residues long. The junction had 3 bases not matched to a gene; V was cut back by 5 bases and J by 6 bases. Germline values: CDR1 KGHDR, CDR2 SFDVKD. As DNA, the CDR3 is TGTGCCACCAGTGGAGCTAGCGGCAATGAGCAGTTCTTC. The encoded protein is CATSGASGNEQFF.

There are a few counts of this clonotype. This chain connects TRBV5-1 to TRBJ1-6; no firm D call. The CDR3 sequence is 15 residues long. Germline CDR1 is SGHRS and CDR2 is YFSETQ. The V gene lost 1 base and the J gene lost 9 bases, with 14 bases spanning the gap. The CDR3 sequence: CASSLNLIGSSPLHF. The CDR3 DNA reads TGCGCCAGCAGCTTGAATCTAATTGGTAGTTCACCCCTCCACTTT.

This chain uses TRBV5-1 with TRBJ1-4, with unresolved D. Germline lookup yields CDR1 SGHRS and CDR2 YFSETQ. The CDR3 covers 16 residues. The V end lost 0 bases, the J end lost 0 bases, and 9 bases lay between the germline ends. This CDR3 reads CASSLVPGATNEKLFF. As DNA, the CDR3 is TGCGCCAGCAGCTTGGTCCCGGGAGCAACTAATGAAAAACTGTTTTTT.

V usage is TRBV4-1 and J usage is TRBJ2-1; TRBD1 matches at 7 bases. The germline V gene has CDR1 MGHRA and CDR2 YSYEKL. With 7 bases clipped from V and 4 bases from J, the junction kept 7 bases outside the gene matches. This CDR3 has 14 amino acids. In DNA form, the CDR3 reads TGCGCCAGCACCCCCCGGACAGGATACAATGAGCAGTTCTTC. This encodes CASTPRTGYNEQFF.

This clonotype was seen a handful of times. The chain recombines TRBV12-3 or TRBV12-4 with TRBJ2-7, with 12 positions matching TRBD2. This CDR3 comprises 15 residues. V shed 7 bases, J shed 6 bases, and the junction held 10 bases outside the gene matches. The CDR3 bases are TGTGCCAGCACCCTAGGACTAGCGGGATATGGCGAGCAGTACTTC. Protein product: CASTLGLAGYGEQYF.

The V and J genes are TRBV5-5 and TRBJ2-3; tentatively, D is TRBD1 or TRBD2 (5 bases each). Trimming removed 3 bases from V and 6 bases from J, with 11 bases in between. This CDR3 contains 13 residues. Germline V gene lookup returns CDR1 SGHKS and CDR2 YYEKEE (reference sequence). The chain's CDR3 is CASSSGAGDTQYF. For the CDR3, the DNA is TGTGCCAGCAGCTCCGGGGCTGGGGATACGCAGTATTTT.

V and J are TRBV27 and TRBJ2-1; 10 nucleotides match TRBD2. This CDR3 is built from 15 residues. Germline CDR1 reads MNHEY; CDR2 reads SMNVEV (reference sequence). Trimming took 3 bases from V and 4 from J; bases not matched to a gene: 3. CDR3 DNA sequence: TGTGCCAGCAGTTTTGGACTAGCGGAATACAATGAGCAGTTCTTC. Encoded protein: CASSFGLAEYNEQFF.

This clonotype was seen a few times. The chain links TRBV4-1 to TRBJ1-2; D gene unclear. Trimming removed 2 bases at V and 2 bases at J, with 18 bases between. The germline gives CDR1 MGHRA, CDR2 YSYEKL. CDR3 length: 17 residues. The CDR3 loop reads CASSQTARTGTNYGYTF. CDR3 coding DNA: TGCGCCAGCAGCCAAACCGCTCGGACGGGAACCAACTATGGCTACACCTTC.

The chain carries TRBV2 and TRBJ2-5; D unresolved. Germline loops: CDR1 SNHLY, CDR2 FYNNEI. The CDR3 totals 11 residues. CDR3 sequence: CALGEEETQYF. CDR3 nucleotide sequence: TGTGCTCTCGGTGAAGAGGAGACCCAGTACTTC.

This clonotype was seen a handful of times. The V call is TRBV4-2, the J call TRBJ2-3; 10 bases are shared with TRBD2. The CDR3 contains 17 residues. V was clipped by 0 bases and J by 3 bases; unmatched bases: 6. Germline-derived CDR1 and CDR2 are LGHNA and YNFKEQ. The CDR3 here is CASSQEALAGRTDTQYF. The CDR3 nucleotides are TGTGCCAGCAGCCAAGAGGCACTAGCGGGAAGAACAGATACGCAGTATTTT.

This clonotype was picked up a small number of times. V usage is TRBV6-2 or TRBV6-3 and J usage is TRBJ2-3; possible D gene TRBD1, 6 bases. CDR1 is MNHEY and CDR2 is SVGEGT in the germline V gene. V lost 6 bases, J lost 4 bases, and 17 bases lay in between. The CDR3 consists of 15 residues. In DNA, the CDR3 is TGTGCCAGCAGCCGCCGCAGGGGAGCCGCAGATACGCAGTATTTT. It codes for CASSRRRGAADTQYF.

This clonotype appeared a few times. The rearrangement uses TRBV5-1 and TRBJ2-1, with 10 bases fitting TRBD2. The CDR3 sequence is 16 residues long. Germline-derived CDR1 and CDR2 are SGHRS and YFSETQ. Trimming took 5 bases from V and 5 from J; bases not matched to a gene: 10. CDR3 region: CASSPPLAGVHNEQFF. As DNA, the CDR3 is TGCGCCAGCAGTCCACCGCTAGCGGGAGTCCACAATGAGCAGTTCTTC.

Comment on this clonotype: Likely a read error: the CDR3 ends without its conserved phenylalanine or tryptophan. The gene calls are TRBV20-1 and TRBJ2-3; TRBD2 matches 10 bases. Germline trimming cut 6 bases from V and 5 bases from J; bases unmatched to any gene: 11. Germline lookup yields CDR1 DFQATT and CDR2 SNEGSKA (reference sequence). The CDR3 is 15 amino acids. CDR3 sequence reads: CSASTSGTRLDTQYL. In DNA form, the CDR3 reads TGCAGTGCCAGTACTAGCGGGACCCGGTTAGATACGCAGTATTTA.

In its sample, this clonotype was seen a few times. The chain links TRBV3-1 to TRBJ2-5; D unclear. V gave up 0 bases and J gave up 4 bases, with 9 bases separating them. The CDR3 runs to 14 residues. Germline assignment: CDR1 LGHDT and CDR2 YNNKEL (reference sequence). CDR3 protein: CASSQEVARETQYF. The CDR3 region has the DNA TGTGCCAGCAGCCAAGAAGTCGCCCGAGAGACCCAGTACTTC.

The genes are TRBV29-1 and TRBJ2-7; D call uncertain. Germline lookup yields CDR1 SQVTM and CDR2 ANQGSEA. CDR3 length equals 12 residues. Trimming pared 0 bases from V and 9 bases from J, leaving 12 bases between. The CDR3 spells CSVEDMRTVQYF. CDR3 bases: TGCAGCGTTGAAGATATGCGCACCGTGCAGTACTTC.

This clonotype was counted only a few times. This chain links TRBV5-1 with TRBJ2-7; 7 bases fit TRBD1. The CDR3 has 16 residues. Germline V CDR1 and CDR2: SGHRS, YFSETQ. With 4 bases clipped from V and 1 base from J, the junction kept 11 bases outside the gene matches. The CDR3 nucleotides are TGCGCCAGCAGCCGACATAAAACGGACAGGTCCTACGAGCAGTACTTC. The encoded protein is CASSRHKTDRSYEQYF.

In its sample, this clonotype was seen a few times. The chain couples TRBV10-3 to TRBJ2-7, with D possibly matching TRBD1 (5 bases). Germline V gene data show CDR1 as ENHRY and CDR2 as SYGVKD. Trimming left V 2 bases short and J 2 bases short, with 10 bases between. CDR3 length: 14 residues. The CDR3 region has the DNA TGTGCCATCAGTGAGGGGCAGGGCGCCTACGAGCAGTACTTC. Protein sequence: CAISEGQGAYEQYF.

CDR3 amino acids: CASSQALAGGQETQYF. The CDR3, as DNA: TGTGCCAGCAGCCAAGCACTAGCGGGGGGACAAGAGACCCAGTACTTC. The chain is built from TRBV3-1 and TRBJ2-5; 12 nucleotides align to TRBD2. With 1 base clipped from V and 2 bases from J, the junction kept 2 bases outside the gene matches. CDR3 length: 16 residues. Germline lookup yields CDR1 LGHDT and CDR2 YNNKEL (reference sequence).

This clonotype was seen only a few times. V gene TRBV3-1 combines with J gene TRBJ2-7; 8 bases map to TRBD2. The CDR3 spans 13 residues. V shed 4 bases and J 7 bases; nucleotides not matched to a gene: 6. Germline CDR1 reads LGHDT; CDR2 reads YNNKEL (reference sequence). CDR3 residues: CASSPRGAGEQYF. The CDR3 DNA reads TGTGCCAGCAGCCCGCGGGGGGCAGGGGAGCAGTACTTC.

This clonotype occurred many times. The chain recombines TRBV5-1 with TRBJ2-7; the D gene is possibly TRBD2 (6 bases). The CDR3 runs to 14 residues. The V end was cut by 0 bases, the J end by 5 bases, with 12 bases between. Per the germline V gene, CDR1 is SGHRS and CDR2 is YFSETQ. CDR3 protein: CASSLDGSTNEQYF. The CDR3, as DNA: TGCGCCAGCAGCTTGGACGGGAGTACCAACGAGCAGTACTTC.

The chain recombines TRBV6-1 with TRBJ1-4; D gene ambiguous. Trimming shortened V by 5 bases and J by 8 bases, and 15 bases separated the two germline ends. The CDR3 is made up of 14 amino acids. Germline V gives CDR1 MNHNS, CDR2 SASEGT. The CDR3 DNA reads TGTGCCAGCAGTCCGGGCCTCTCTAGGGAAAAACTGTTTTTT. Protein: CASSPGLSREKLFF.

This sequence joins TRBV7-2 and TRBJ2-7; D could derive from TRBD1 or TRBD2 (5 bases each). The germline CDR1 and CDR2 sequences are SGHTA and FQGNSA. The CDR3 consists of 14 residues. The V end was cut by 1 base, the J end by 6 bases, with 13 bases between. The CDR3, as DNA: TGTGCCAGCAGCTTAGACAGTGGTGGGGGCGAGCAGTACTTC. This sequence encodes CASSLDSGGGEQYF.